The 10 T cell receptor beta chains below come from one sample, sequenced in a study of OX40 agonist ivuxolimab in advanced cancers. Generated by immunoSEQ multiplex PCR, the TCRdb table keeps only in-frame clones and is missing some. The table has about 60,000 clones, less than 90% seen once. Sequences were derived from CD4+ or CD8+ T cells sorted from blood, sampled in a trial of the OX40 agonist ivuxolimab. Every receptor here comes from an adult with an advanced solid tumor such as melanoma, head and neck, liver or kidney cancer.

The chain has TRBV13 and TRBJ2-1; 9 bases map to TRBD1. This CDR3 is built from 16 residues. Germline trimming cut 1 base from V and 8 bases from J; bases unmatched to any gene: 9. Germline-derived CDR1 and CDR2 are PRHDT and FYEKMQ (reference sequence). This CDR3 reads CASSLVVMGTGHEQFF. DNA of the CDR3: TGTGCCAGCAGCTTAGTGGTTATGGGGACAGGGCATGAGCAGTTCTTC.

Here the CDR3 DNA reads TGTGCCAGCAGTAGGGGGGGCATCGACACCGGGGAGCTGTTTTTT. Its protein product is CASSRGGIDTGELFF. The rearrangement joins TRBV9 to TRBJ2-2; the D gene is possibly TRBD2 (7 bases). V was cut by 5 bases and J by 3 bases, with 14 bases left in between. The CDR3 is 15 residues long. Germline values: CDR1 SGDLS, CDR2 YYNGEE.

The chain joins TRBV5-4 to TRBJ2-2, with TRBD1 matching over 7 bases. There are 15 residues in the CDR3. The ends lost 7 bases at V and 0 bases at J; junction bases unmatched: 6. Per the germline V gene, CDR1 is SGHNT and CDR2 is YYREEE (reference sequence). The CDR3 sequence is CASLSDRPNTGELFF. DNA of the CDR3: TGTGCCAGCCTTTCGGACAGGCCGAACACCGGGGAGCTGTTTTTT.

The CDR3 DNA follows: TGTGCCAGCAGCCCCGCCTCTAGCTACAATGAGCAGTTCTTC. Its protein product is CASSPASSYNEQFF. This chain links TRBV6-5 with TRBJ2-1; D not certain. V was pared by 6 bases and J by 3 bases, with 12 bases between. The CDR3 sequence is 14 residues long. Germline lookup yields CDR1 MNHEY and CDR2 SVGAGI.

This sequence joins TRBV5-1 and TRBJ2-3; TRBD1 matches at 7 bases. The CDR3 runs to 16 residues. V was pared by 0 bases and J by 4 bases, with 8 bases of the junction left unmatched. Germline-derived CDR1 and CDR2 are SGHRS and YFSETQ. The CDR3 protein is CASSLGGQPSADTQYF. The CDR3 bases are TGCGCCAGCAGCTTGGGGGGACAGCCCAGCGCAGATACGCAGTATTTT.

Here the CDR3 DNA reads TGTGCCAGCAGCACTTGGGGGTCTAGCGGATACAATGAGCAGTTCTTC. Protein product: CASSTWGSSGYNEQFF. V is TRBV7-6 and J is TRBJ2-1; 7 positions match TRBD2. Germline V CDR1 and CDR2: SGHVS, FNYEAQ. V was clipped by 5 bases and J by 4 bases; unmatched bases: 11. The CDR3 runs to 16 residues.

V is TRBV6-5 and J is TRBJ2-7; TRBD1 might be the D (5 bases). V was clipped by 6 bases and J by 0 bases, with 9 bases between them. Germline loops: CDR1 MNHEY, CDR2 SVGAGI. This CDR3 spans 13 amino acids. This chain's CDR3 is CASRGVSSYEQYF. DNA of the CDR3: TGTGCCAGCAGAGGGGTTAGCTCCTACGAGCAGTACTTC.

This chain uses TRBV5-6 with TRBJ1-2; D may be TRBD1 (6 bases). V dropped 3 bases and J dropped 9 bases, with 12 bases sitting between them. There are 12 residues in the CDR3. Germline CDR1 SGHDT, CDR2 YYEEEE. CDR3 DNA sequence: TGTGCCAGCAGCTCCCTCGGACAGCGCTACACCTTC. This translates into CASSSLGQRYTF.

Only one count was recorded for this clone. The chain joins TRBV4-3 to TRBJ1-2; D not resolved. Trimming pared 0 bases from V and 4 bases from J, leaving 9 bases between. This CDR3 contains 14 residues. In germline, CDR1 is LGHNA, CDR2 YSLEER. The CDR3 here is CASSQDRAPYGYTF. In DNA, the CDR3 is TGCGCCAGCAGCCAAGATCGGGCACCCTATGGCTACACCTTC.

V is TRBV5-1 and J is TRBJ2-5; D possibly uses TRBD1 or TRBD2 (6 bases each). The germline V gene encodes CDR1 SGHRS and CDR2 YFSETQ. There are 16 residues in the CDR3. Trimming stripped 3 bases from V and 7 bases from J, with 22 bases between. Here the CDR3 DNA reads TGCGCCAGCAGCTCGGCGGGAAACAGGGCCGAAGGGACCCAGTACTTC. It translates to CASSSAGNRAEGTQYF.